These 30 T cell receptor beta chains originate from one sample sequenced in a study of blood T cell repertoires in COVID-19. The method was immunoSEQ multiplex PCR; TCRdb's version includes in-frame clones alone and lacks a portion of them. The sample lists some 240,000 clones, under 90% occurring once. Sequenced: PBMCs or T cells enriched from blood (not recorded which). The receptors originated from a young man with acute COVID-19.

The rearrangement links TRBV18 to TRBJ2-2, with 12 bases that match TRBD2. CDR1 KGHSH and CDR2 LQKENI come from the germline V gene. This CDR3 spans 16 amino acids. J lost 6 bases, V lost 4 bases, and 6 bases had no gene match. The CDR3, as DNA: TGTGCCAGCTCACTTAAGACTAGCGGGAGTTCCGGGGAGCTGTTTTTT. Protein: CASSLKTSGSSGELFF. Full variable domain (outside the CDR3, taken from reference TRBV18 and TRBJ2-2): NAGVMQNPRHLVRRRGQEARLRCSPMKGHSHVYWYRQLPEEGLKFMVYLQKENIIDESGMPKERFSAEFPKEGPSILRIQQVVRGDSAAYFCASSLKTSGSSGELFFGEGSRLTVL.

The rearrangement uses TRBV10-1 and TRBJ2-1, with D possibly TRBD2 on 6 matching bases. Trimming took 5 bases from V and 8 from J, leaving 19 bases between them. This CDR3 region has 15 residues. Germline CDR1 reads WNHNN; CDR2 reads SYGVQD (reference sequence). The CDR3 loop is CASSPTSMKIDEQFF. DNA of the CDR3: TGCGCCAGCAGTCCAACTAGCATGAAGATCGATGAGCAGTTCTTC.

The V call is TRBV3-1 (or the pseudogene TRBV3-2), the J call TRBJ2-1, with 7 bases matching TRBD2. CDR1 is LGHDT and CDR2 is YNNKEL in the germline V gene (reference sequence). Germline trimming cut 4 bases from V and 1 base from J; bases unmatched to any gene: 4. This CDR3 has 15 amino acids. CDR3 coding DNA: TGTGCCAGCAGCCCGCCCGGGAGGTCCTACAATGAGCAGTTCTTC. Amino acids: CASSPPGRSYNEQFF.

This chain connects TRBV30 to TRBJ2-1; 10 bases match TRBD2. The CDR3 extends over 17 amino acids. Germline V gene lookup returns CDR1 GTSNPN and CDR2 SVGIG (reference sequence). The ends lost 3 bases at V and 0 bases at J; junction bases unmatched: 8. The CDR3 DNA is TGTGCCTGGAGCGAAGCAGCGGGGGGGAGCTCCTACAATGAGCAGTTCTTC. It specifies CAWSEAAGGSSYNEQFF.

J is TRBJ1-4 and V is TRBV4-3, with 9 bases aligning to TRBD1. This CDR3 has 15 residues. The germline V gene encodes CDR1 LGHNA and CDR2 YSLEER. With V trimmed by 7 bases and J by 7 bases, 10 bases remained unmatched. DNA of the CDR3: TGCGCCAGCACAGCTACAGGGGGCGCCGGTGAAAAACTGTTTTTT. It yields the protein CASTATGGAGEKLFF.

This clone was counted between two and nine times. The chain has TRBV18 and TRBJ1-2, with 8 nucleotides matching TRBD1. Per germline, CDR1 KGHSH and CDR2 LQKENI. The CDR3 sequence is 14 residues long. V dropped 5 bases and J dropped 4; count of bases not matched to a gene: 6. CDR3: CASSGNRGFYGYTF. The CDR3 coding sequence is TGTGCCAGCTCAGGGAACAGGGGGTTCTATGGCTACACCTTC.

The chain links TRBV7-9 to TRBJ2-2, with a tentative D call TRBD2 (6 bases). Trimming removed 5 bases from V and 3 bases from J, with 16 bases in between. The CDR3 runs to 16 residues. Germline CDR1 SEHNR, CDR2 FQNEAQ (reference sequence). The CDR3 loop is CASSANGGVYTGELFF. CDR3 sequence (DNA): TGTGCCAGCAGCGCAAACGGGGGTGTGTACACCGGGGAGCTGTTTTTT. The full variable domain, completed using reference TRBV7-9 and TRBJ2-2, is DTGVSQNPRHKITKRGQNVTFRCDPISEHNRLYWYRQTLGQGPEFLTYFQNEAQLEKSRLLSDRFSAERPKGSFSTLEIQRTEQGDSAMYLCASSANGGVYTGELFFGEGSRLTVL.

The rearrangement joins TRBV6-2 or TRBV6-3 to TRBJ1-2; D call uncertain. CDR3 length: 12 amino acids. In germline, CDR1 is MNHEY, CDR2 SVGEGT. The V and J ends lost 5 bases and 9 bases respectively, with 13 bases between them. CDR3 in amino acids: CASSPTTTRYTF. DNA of the CDR3: TGTGCCAGCAGTCCCACGACAACCCGCTACACCTTC.

The chain joins TRBV9 to TRBJ1-4; 8 bases are a match to TRBD1. CDR3 size: 13 residues. V was clipped by 3 bases and J by 7 bases; unmatched bases: 2. Per germline, CDR1 SGDLS and CDR2 YYNGEE. The CDR3 loop reads CASSADRAEKLFF. CDR3 in DNA: TGTGCCAGCAGCGCGGACAGGGCTGAAAAACTGTTTTTT.

V and J are TRBV30 and TRBJ2-1, with D maybe TRBD2 (6 bases). This CDR3 is 16 amino acids long. Germline loops: CDR1 GTSNPN, CDR2 SVGIG (reference sequence). The ends were cut back, 5 bases at V and 6 bases at J, with 23 bases in the middle. The CDR3 loop is CAWRAFSAGTSNEQFF. CDR3 sequence (DNA): TGTGCCTGGCGGGCTTTTTCGGCGGGAACCTCCAATGAGCAGTTCTTC.

This chain links TRBV6-5 with TRBJ2-5; 8 bases line up with TRBD2. This CDR3 contains 15 residues. The germline V gene has CDR1 MNHEY and CDR2 SVGAGI. The junction had 8 bases not matched to a gene; V was cut back by 6 bases and J by 2 bases. The CDR3 DNA reads TGTGCCAGCAGCGATATGGCGGGGGGTCAAGAGACCCAGTACTTC. The encoded protein is CASSDMAGGQETQYF.

V is TRBV7-2 and J is TRBJ1-1; D is uncertain. The CDR3 consists of 15 residues. Germline V gives CDR1 SGHTA, CDR2 FQGNSA. Trimming shortened V by 1 base and J by 4 bases, and 13 bases separated the two germline ends. The CDR3 sequence is CASSLDPLPGTEAFF. CDR3 in DNA: TGTGCCAGCAGCTTAGATCCCTTACCCGGCACTGAAGCTTTCTTT. The full variable domain, its missing parts supplied by reference TRBV7-2 and TRBJ1-1, is GAGVSQSPSNKVTEKGKDVELRCDPISGHTALYWYRQSLGQGLEFLIYFQGNSAPDKSGLPSDRFSAERTGGSVSTLTIQRTQQEDSAVYLCASSLDPLPGTEAFFGQGTRLTVV.

V and J are TRBV11-3 and TRBJ2-2; maybe TRBD2 (6 bases). The germline V gene encodes CDR1 SGHNT and CDR2 YENEEA. The CDR3 is made up of 14 amino acids. Deletions cut 1 base from V and 6 bases from J, with 9 bases between. The CDR3 DNA reads as TGTGCCAGCAGCTTAGTGTCGGGGGCCGGGGAGCTGTTTTTT. It encodes CASSLVSGAGELFF.

This rearrangement joins TRBV14 to TRBJ1-6, with D maybe TRBD1 (5 bases). Per the germline V gene, CDR1 is SGHDN and CDR2 is FVKESK. The CDR3 contains 18 residues. The V gene lost 4 bases and the J gene lost 0 bases, with 16 bases spanning the gap. Written as DNA, the CDR3 is TGTGCCAGCAGCCCGACGACAGTCGCCTCCTCCTATAATTCACCCCTCCACTTT. Its translation is CASSPTTVASSYNSPLHF.

This clone has a handful of counts. The chain has TRBV30 and TRBJ2-7; D not certain. Germline V gene lookup returns CDR1 GTSNPN and CDR2 SVGIG (reference sequence). The ends were cut back, 3 bases at V and 5 bases at J, with 11 bases in the middle. This CDR3 region has 12 residues. CDR3 amino acids: CAWSLRLDEQYV. The CDR3 DNA follows: TGTGCCTGGAGCCTACGCCTCGACGAGCAGTACGTC.

This clone was seen only once. V and J are TRBV28 and TRBJ2-5; 10 bases align to TRBD2. The CDR3 sequence is 14 residues long. The germline V gene has CDR1 MDHEN and CDR2 SYDVKM. Trimming at V came to 6 bases and at J to 7 bases, leaving 8 bases not matched to a gene. The CDR3 is CASSHPSGGMTQYF. CDR3 bases: TGTGCCAGCAGCCACCCTAGCGGGGGCATGACCCAGTACTTC.

This clone has more than one count but fewer than ten. This chain joins TRBV6-5 and TRBJ2-5; D possibly corresponds to TRBD1 (6 bases). The CDR3 runs 16 residues. Germline V gene lookup returns CDR1 MNHEY and CDR2 SVGAGI. V shed 0 bases and J shed 5 bases, with 16 bases lying between them. Written as DNA, the CDR3 is TGTGCCAGCAGTTACTCGAGGACATCCCAGGGGGAGACCCAGTACTTC. Its protein product is CASSYSRTSQGETQYF.

CDR3 region: CASSLGEGRETQYF. The DNA for the CDR3 is TGTGCCAGCAGCCTGGGGGAGGGGAGAGAGACCCAGTACTTC. This chain uses TRBV5-4 with TRBJ2-5; 7 bases map to TRBD2. J lost 4 bases, V lost 4 bases, and 7 bases had no gene match. CDR1 and CDR2 (germline): SGHNT, YYREEE (reference sequence). There are 14 residues in the CDR3.

There are many counts of this clone. The chain links TRBV15 to TRBJ1-3; D gene uncertain. Germline CDR1 LNHNV, CDR2 YYDKDF (reference sequence). With 5 bases removed from V and 1 base from J, the gap between germline ends came to 9 bases. This CDR3 region has 14 residues. CDR3: CATSSRESGNTIYF. Here the CDR3 DNA reads TGTGCCACCAGCTCGCGGGAATCTGGAAACACCATATATTTT. Looking up the rest from reference TRBV15 and TRBJ1-3 gives the full variable domain: DAMVIQNPRYQVTQFGKPVTLSCSQTLNHNVMYWYQQKSSQAPKLLFHYYDKDFNNEADTPDNFQSRRPNTSFCFLDIRSPGLGDTAMYLCATSSRESGNTIYFGEGSWLTVV.

This chain uses TRBV5-6 with TRBJ2-7, with 9 bases lining up with TRBD1. V lost 0 bases, J lost 4 bases, and 5 bases stayed unmatched. Germline V gene sequence: CDR1 SGHDT, CDR2 YYEEEE. The CDR3 extends over 15 amino acids. The CDR3 nucleotides are TGTGCCAGCAGCTTGGGTGGACAGGGGTTTTACGAGCAGTACGTC. Its protein product is CASSLGGQGFYEQYV.

This chain connects TRBV18 to TRBJ1-2; tentatively, D is TRBD1 (6 bases). This CDR3 is built from 13 residues. The germline gives CDR1 KGHSH, CDR2 LQKENI. Trimming cost V 6 bases and J 8 bases, with 16 bases left between them. The CDR3 DNA is TGTGCCAGCTCGCAGGGACAACAGGAAGGCTACACCTTC. Protein sequence: CASSQGQQEGYTF.

This clone occurred once. The rearrangement joins TRBV25-1 to TRBJ2-5; D may be TRBD1 (6 bases). Trimming shortened V by 2 bases and J by 7 bases, and 14 bases separated the two germline ends. The CDR3 covers 14 residues. Germline CDR1 and CDR2: MGHDK and SYGVNS. In DNA, the CDR3 is TGTGCCAGCAGTGAAAGGGGGTGGGATGGGACCCAGTACTTC. Protein sequence: CASSERGWDGTQYF.

The chain couples TRBV29-1 to TRBJ1-1; D is undetermined. The germline CDR1 and CDR2 sequences are SQVTM and ANQGSEA. V lost 6 bases and J 0 bases, leaving 11 bases between the germline ends. The CDR3 loop spans 13 amino acids. The CDR3, as DNA: TGCAGCGTACTCAGGCCTTTGAACACTGAAGCTTTCTTT. Its translation is CSVLRPLNTEAFF.

This clone was found once. The rearrangement links TRBV5-1 to TRBJ2-7; 9 nucleotides line up with TRBD2. This CDR3 comprises 17 residues. Germline CDR1 reads SGHRS; CDR2 reads YFSETQ. The junction had 7 bases not matched to a gene; V was cut back by 0 bases and J by 0 bases. DNA of the CDR3: TGCGCCAGCAGCTTGGGGGCAGCGGGGGGAAGCTCCTACGAGCAGTACGTC. This codes for CASSLGAAGGSSYEQYV.

This sequence joins TRBV6-5 and TRBJ2-7; 10 bases match TRBD1. The CDR3 runs 15 residues. Germline CDR1 MNHEY, CDR2 SVGAGI. V shed 6 bases, J shed 2 bases, and the junction held 7 bases outside the gene matches. For the CDR3, the DNA is TGTGCCAGCAGCGCCCGGGGGACAGGGGCCTACGAGCAGTACGTC. The encoded protein is CASSARGTGAYEQYV.

The gene calls are TRBV29-1 and TRBJ1-2; 12 bases map to TRBD1. V trimming: 5 bases; J trimming: 8 bases; junction bases outside the gene matches: 6. Germline V CDR1 and CDR2: SQVTM, ANQGSEA. CDR3 length: 13 residues. The chain's CDR3 is CSVPGQGARGYTF. CDR3 in DNA: TGCAGCGTTCCGGGACAGGGGGCGCGAGGCTACACCTTC.

This clone was observed a few times. J is TRBJ1-2 and V is TRBV2, with 7 bases aligning to TRBD1. Trimming at V came to 5 bases and at J to 8 bases, leaving 8 bases not matched to a gene. The germline V gene has CDR1 SNHLY and CDR2 FYNNEI. The CDR3 contains 13 residues. CDR3 protein: CASSPDRAKGYTF. In DNA form, the CDR3 reads TGTGCCAGCAGTCCCGACAGGGCAAAGGGCTACACCTTC.

This chain joins TRBV4-3 and TRBJ1-4; 9 positions match TRBD1. J gave up 8 bases and V 3 bases, and 7 bases lay outside the gene matches. The germline V gene encodes CDR1 LGHNA and CDR2 YSLEER. The CDR3 is 15 amino acids. This CDR3 is CASSHKTGGREKLFF. The CDR3 nucleotides read TGCGCCAGCAGCCACAAAACAGGGGGCAGGGAAAAACTGTTTTTT.

V usage is TRBV9 and J usage is TRBJ2-1, with D tentatively TRBD2 (5 bases). Trimming removed 3 bases at V and 3 bases at J, with 13 bases between. The CDR3 is 15 amino acids. The germline V gene encodes CDR1 SGDLS and CDR2 YYNGEE. DNA for the CDR3: TGTGCCAGCAGCGAAAGGCAAGCGGACTACAATGAGCAGTTCTTC. This codes for CASSERQADYNEQFF.

With regard to this clone: Other DNA sequences in this sample translate to the same CDR3. This chain links TRBV7-9 with TRBJ1-4; tentative D call: TRBD1 (5 bases). The germline V gene has CDR1 SEHNR and CDR2 FQNEAQ (reference sequence). Trimming left V 5 bases short and J 5 bases short, with 15 bases between. There are 15 residues in the CDR3. The CDR3 region has the DNA TGTGCCAGCAGCCCTCCCGGAAGGGGCAATGAAAAACTGTTTTTT. It specifies CASSPPGRGNEKLFF.